The clone carrying this T cell receptor beta chain was recorded at least ten times. TCRdb reprocessed the 5' RACE reads via MiXCR and lists one record per CDR3 protein. Among roughly 250,000 distinct CDR3 sequences listed, roughly 15% were seen once. The data derive from a study of T-cell memory formation after mild COVID-19. This CDR3 has 14 residues. Germline CDR1 MNHEY, CDR2 SMNVEV (reference sequence). V gave up 2 bases and J gave up 3 bases, with 8 bases separating them. This TCR was recovered from a man between 18 and 29 years old who had mild COVID-19 (a few samples of this study predate the infection). Cell type and time point are not known. Sequenced: PBMCs or a T cell subset sorted from them (not recorded which). The V and J genes are TRBV27 and TRBJ1-5; no clear D. As DNA, the CDR3 is TGTGCCAGCAGTTTAACCAGGCTCAATCAGCCCCAGCATTTT. Its translation: CASSLTRLNQPQHF.